This T cell receptor (beta chain) was sequenced for a study of beta chain features in type 1 diabetes. Study-level points and caveats: Moderate yet significant TCRB CDR3 shortening was seen in Type 1 diabetes patients in all four CD4+ subsets.

This clone was observed a few times. Its antigen is as yet unknown. Since all of the isolated RNA was reverse transcribed, expressed TCRB transcripts were what got sequenced. Sequencing of naive, central memory and regulatory T cell samples gave an average of about 3.7 million reads. Produced via immunoSEQ multiplex PCR; TCRdb's table is partial and in-frame only. The sample has about 180,000 clones, 7.8% seen once. Stem cell-like memory, regulatory, central memory and naive CD4+ cells were sorted via CD45RO/CCR7/CD25/CD127/CD95/CD27. Purity (above 98%) was reached by all sorted populations. Material: central memory CD4+ T cells from blood. The sequence came from a woman aged 40 to 50 with type 1 diabetes.

The CDR3 region has the DNA TGTGCCAGCAGTGACCTCCAGGGGCTGAACACTGAAGCTTTCTTT. Its protein is CASSDLQGLNTEAFF. This chain links TRBV25-1 with TRBJ1-1; the D gene is possibly TRBD1 (6 bases). Trimming took off 3 bases at V and 0 bases at J, with 11 bases between the two ends. Germline CDR1 and CDR2: MGHDK and SYGVNS. The CDR3 is 15 residues long. Full variable domain (rest looked up from reference TRBV25-1 and TRBJ1-1): EADIYQTPRYLVIGTGKKITLECSQTMGHDKMYWYQQDPGMELHLIHYSYGVNSTEKGDLSSESTVSRIRTEHFPLTLESARPSHTSQYLCASSDLQGLNTEAFFGQGTRLTVV.